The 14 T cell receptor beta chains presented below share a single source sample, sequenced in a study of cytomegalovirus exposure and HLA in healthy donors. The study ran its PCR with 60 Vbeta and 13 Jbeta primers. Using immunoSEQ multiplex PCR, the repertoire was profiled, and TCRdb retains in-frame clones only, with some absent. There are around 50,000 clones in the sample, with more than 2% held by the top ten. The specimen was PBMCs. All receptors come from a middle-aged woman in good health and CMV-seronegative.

The CDR3 sequence: CASSLAPSGGAGDTQYF. Here the CDR3 DNA reads TGTGCCAGCAGCTTAGCGCCCAGCGGGGGGGCAGGGGATACGCAGTATTTT. The chain is built from TRBV7-2 and TRBJ2-3; 10 bases line up with TRBD2. Trimming took 0 bases from V and 6 from J; bases not matched to a gene: 9. Germline V gene data show CDR1 as SGHTA and CDR2 as FQGNSA. The CDR3 spans 17 residues.

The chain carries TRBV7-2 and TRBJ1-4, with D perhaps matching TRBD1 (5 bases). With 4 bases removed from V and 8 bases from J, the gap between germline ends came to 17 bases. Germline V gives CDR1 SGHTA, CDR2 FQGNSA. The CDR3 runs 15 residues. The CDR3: CASSSRGEGEEKLFF. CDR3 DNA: TGTGCCAGCAGCTCCCGCGGGGAAGGGGAGGAAAAACTGTTTTTT.

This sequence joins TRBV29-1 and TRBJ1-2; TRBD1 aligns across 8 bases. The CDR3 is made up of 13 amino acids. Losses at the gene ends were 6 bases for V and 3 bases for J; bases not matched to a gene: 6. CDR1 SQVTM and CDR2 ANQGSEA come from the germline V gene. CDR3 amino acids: CSVGQGGDYGYTF. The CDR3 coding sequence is TGCAGCGTAGGACAGGGTGGGGACTATGGCTACACCTTC.

Here the CDR3 reads CASSVDRTEAFF. CDR3 in DNA: TGTGCCAGCAGCGTAGACAGAACTGAAGCTTTCTTT. This rearrangement joins TRBV7-9 to TRBJ1-1; D perhaps matches TRBD1 (5 bases). The CDR3 has 12 amino acids. Germline CDR1 SEHNR, CDR2 FQNEAQ (reference sequence). V dropped 5 bases and J dropped 5 bases, with 9 bases sitting between them. Using reference TRBV7-9 and TRBJ1-1 for the parts outside the CDR3, the full variable domain is DTGVSQNPRHKITKRGQNVTFRCDPISEHNRLYWYRQTLGQGPEFLTYFQNEAQLEKSRLLSDRFSAERPKGSFSTLEIQRTEQGDSAMYLCASSVDRTEAFFGQGTRLTVV.

CDR3 residues: CASRPGLAGDNEQFF. In DNA, the CDR3 is TGTGCCAGCAGGCCGGGACTAGCGGGTGACAATGAGCAGTTCTTC. The V call is TRBV7-9, the J call TRBJ2-1; 12 bases match TRBD2. The CDR3 loop spans 15 amino acids. J gave up 5 bases and V 6 bases, and 5 bases lay outside the gene matches. Germline loops: CDR1 SEHNR, CDR2 FQNEAQ (reference sequence).

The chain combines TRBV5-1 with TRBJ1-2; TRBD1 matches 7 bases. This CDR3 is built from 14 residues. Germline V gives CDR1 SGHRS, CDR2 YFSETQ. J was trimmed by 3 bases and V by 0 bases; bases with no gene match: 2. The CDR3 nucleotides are TGCGCCAGCAGCTTGGGGGACAGAGACTATGGCTACACCTTC. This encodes CASSLGDRDYGYTF.

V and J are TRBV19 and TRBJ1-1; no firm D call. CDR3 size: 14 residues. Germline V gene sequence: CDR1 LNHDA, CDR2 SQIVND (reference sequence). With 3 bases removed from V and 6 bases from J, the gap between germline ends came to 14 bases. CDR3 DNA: TGTGCCAGTAGTATGGTCTTGGGAGGAGCTGAAGCTTTCTTT. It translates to CASSMVLGGAEAFF.

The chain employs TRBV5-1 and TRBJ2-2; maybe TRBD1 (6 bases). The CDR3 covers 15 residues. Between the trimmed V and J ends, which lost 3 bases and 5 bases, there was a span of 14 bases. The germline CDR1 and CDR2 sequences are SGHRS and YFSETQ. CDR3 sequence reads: CASSSRQGLTGELFF. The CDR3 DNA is TGCGCCAGCAGCTCCCGGCAGGGGTTGACCGGGGAGCTGTTTTTT.

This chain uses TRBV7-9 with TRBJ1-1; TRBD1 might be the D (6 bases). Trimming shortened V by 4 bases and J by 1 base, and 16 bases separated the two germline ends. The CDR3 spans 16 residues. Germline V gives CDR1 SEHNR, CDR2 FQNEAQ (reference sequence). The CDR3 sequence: CASSSTTGPRNTEAFF. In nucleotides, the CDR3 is TGTGCCAGCAGCTCAACGACAGGCCCAAGGAACACTGAAGCTTTCTTT.

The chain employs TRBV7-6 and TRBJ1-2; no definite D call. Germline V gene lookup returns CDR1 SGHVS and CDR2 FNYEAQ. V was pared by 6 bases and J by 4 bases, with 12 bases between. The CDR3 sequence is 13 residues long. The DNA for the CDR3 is TGTGCCAGCAGTCCAACTGCTGCCTATGGCTACACCTTC. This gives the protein CASSPTAAYGYTF.

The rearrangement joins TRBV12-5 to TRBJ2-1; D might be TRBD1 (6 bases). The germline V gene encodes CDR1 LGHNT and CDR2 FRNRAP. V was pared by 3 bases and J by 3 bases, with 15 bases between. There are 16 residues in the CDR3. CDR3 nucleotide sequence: TGTGCTAGTGGTTTAGCAACAGGGACCTTCTACAATGAGCAGTTCTTC. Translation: CASGLATGTFYNEQFF.

The CDR3 DNA reads as TGTGCCAGCAGCCCGGACAGGGTGGAAGAAAAACTGTTTTTT. Protein product: CASSPDRVEEKLFF. The V gene is TRBV11-3, the J gene TRBJ1-4, with 8 positions matching TRBD1. Germline CDR1 reads SGHNT; CDR2 reads YENEEA. The CDR3 consists of 14 residues. Trimming at V came to 5 bases and at J to 8 bases, leaving 7 bases not matched to a gene.

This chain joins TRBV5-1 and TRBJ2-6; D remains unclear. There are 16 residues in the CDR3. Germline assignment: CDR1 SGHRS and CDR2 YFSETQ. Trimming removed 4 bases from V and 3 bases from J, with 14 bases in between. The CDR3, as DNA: TGCGCCAGCAGCGCCACGGTTTCTCTTGGGGCCAACGTCCTGACTTTC. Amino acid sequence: CASSATVSLGANVLTF.

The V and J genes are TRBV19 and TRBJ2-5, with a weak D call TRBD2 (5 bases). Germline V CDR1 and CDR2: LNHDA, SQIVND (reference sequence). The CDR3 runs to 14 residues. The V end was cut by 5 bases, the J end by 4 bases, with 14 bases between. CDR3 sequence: CASSPDYSLETQYF. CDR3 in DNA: TGTGCCAGTAGTCCCGACTACAGTCTAGAGACCCAGTACTTC.